Presented here are 14 T cell receptor beta chains from one specimen sequenced in a study of blood T cell repertoires in COVID-19. Some clones are missing from TCRdb's copy, which holds only in-frame ones; the method was immunoSEQ multiplex PCR. This sample yields roughly 200,000 clones, of which roughly 85% are seen a single time; 9.5% to 13% belongs to the top ten. Material for sequencing was peripheral blood. These TCRs come from a human donor with active or convalescent COVID-19. The donor label of this sample is uncertain.

The rearrangement uses TRBV27 and TRBJ1-1; 9 nucleotides match TRBD1. Germline values: CDR1 MNHEY, CDR2 SMNVEV (reference sequence). Unmatched junction bases numbered 6, after V lost 6 bases and J lost 1 base. The CDR3 contains 15 residues. CDR3 region: CASRQPGQGNTEAFF. Written as DNA, the CDR3 is TGTGCCAGCAGGCAACCGGGACAGGGGAACACTGAAGCTTTCTTT.

The rearrangement links TRBV7-2 to TRBJ1-2; D call uncertain. CDR1 is SGHTA and CDR2 is FQGNSA in the germline V gene. The length of the CDR3 is 12 residues. The V and J ends lost 5 bases and 8 bases respectively, with 12 bases between them. CDR3 DNA sequence: TGTGCCAGCAGCCTACTTCAGGTGGGCTACACCTTC. This sequence encodes CASSLLQVGYTF.

V usage is TRBV4-3 and J usage is TRBJ1-4; no definite D call. The germline gives CDR1 LGHNA, CDR2 YSLEER. The CDR3 has 13 residues. V lost 0 bases to trimming and J lost 7 bases, with 6 bases between them. CDR3 in DNA: TGCGCCAGCAGCCAAGATGGAGGTGAAAAACTGTTTTTT. It codes for CASSQDGGEKLFF.

The rearrangement links TRBV9 to TRBJ1-2; the D gene is possibly TRBD1 (6 bases). The CDR3 extends over 13 amino acids. Trimming took 4 bases from V and 8 from J, leaving 15 bases between them. Germline CDR1 and CDR2: SGDLS and YYNGEE. The CDR3 nucleotides are TGTGCCAGCAGCACCCGACAGGAGAACGGCTACACCTTC. As protein: CASSTRQENGYTF.

This rearrangement joins TRBV28 to TRBJ2-1, with D perhaps matching TRBD2 (5 bases). V was trimmed by 2 bases and J by 8 bases, leaving 10 bases between them. Germline lookup yields CDR1 MDHEN and CDR2 SYDVKM. The CDR3 is 13 amino acids. CDR3 amino acids: CASSLAGLDEQFF. The CDR3 DNA is TGTGCCAGCAGTTTAGCGGGCCTCGATGAGCAGTTCTTC.

The gene calls are TRBV19 and TRBJ2-7; TRBD2 is a possible D gene (6 bases). CDR1 is LNHDA and CDR2 is SQIVND in the germline V gene (reference sequence). The CDR3 totals 13 residues. V gave up 5 bases and J gave up 5 bases, with 13 bases separating them. CDR3 protein: CASSPVGSDEQYF. DNA of the CDR3: TGTGCCAGTAGTCCCGTCGGGAGCGACGAGCAGTACTTC.

The chain joins TRBV6-5 to TRBJ2-5; 7 bases line up with TRBD1. V trimming: 2 bases; J trimming: 3 bases; junction bases outside the gene matches: 6. The V gene's germline CDR1 is MNHEY and CDR2 SVGAGI. The CDR3 has 15 amino acids. CDR3 sequence: CASSYPYDREETQYF. The CDR3 coding sequence is TGTGCCAGCAGTTACCCCTATGACAGGGAAGAGACCCAGTACTTC.

The V call is TRBV2, the J call TRBJ1-1; TRBD1 agrees at 7 bases. The CDR3 consists of 16 residues. Per the germline V gene, CDR1 is SNHLY and CDR2 is FYNNEI. Losses at the gene ends were 10 bases for V and 0 bases for J; bases not matched to a gene: 14. CDR3 in amino acids: CAKQGRGSPMNTEAFF. As DNA, the CDR3 is TGTGCCAAACAGGGCAGGGGGTCCCCCATGAACACTGAAGCTTTCTTT.

The chain uses TRBV30 and TRBJ1-2, with D unclear. Trimming cost V 0 bases and J 0 bases, with 8 bases left between them. Germline loops: CDR1 GTSNPN, CDR2 SVGIG (reference sequence). The CDR3 contains 14 residues. CDR3: CAWSVGLANYGYTF. The CDR3 DNA sequence: TGTGCCTGGAGTGTTGGCCTAGCTAACTATGGCTACACCTTC.

The V call is TRBV5-1, the J call TRBJ2-3; 7 bases agree with TRBD1. Germline lookup yields CDR1 SGHRS and CDR2 YFSETQ. There are 15 residues in the CDR3. Losses at the gene ends were 5 bases for V and 0 bases for J; bases not matched to a gene: 6. CDR3 loop: CASSLGQASTDTQYF. The CDR3, as DNA: TGCGCCAGCAGTTTAGGACAGGCTAGCACAGATACGCAGTATTTT.

This rearrangement joins TRBV10-3 to TRBJ1-3, with 8 bases identical to TRBD1. The CDR3 has 15 residues. J gave up 4 bases and V 2 bases, and 4 bases lay outside the gene matches. Germline-derived CDR1 and CDR2 are ENHRY and SYGVKD. CDR3 protein: CAISEVQGGGNTIYF. CDR3 sequence (DNA): TGTGCCATCAGTGAGGTACAGGGGGGAGGAAACACCATATATTTT.

The rearrangement links TRBV5-1 to TRBJ2-7, with 11 bases that match TRBD2. CDR1 is SGHRS and CDR2 is YFSETQ in the germline V gene. The V and J ends lost 4 bases and 0 bases, in that order; junction bases with no gene match: 12. The CDR3 consists of 18 residues. CDR3: CASSLDGTSGFSSYEQYF. The CDR3 DNA follows: TGCGCCAGCAGCCTGGACGGGACTAGCGGATTCAGCTCCTACGAGCAGTACTTC.

The V and J genes are TRBV3-1 (or the pseudogene TRBV3-2) and TRBJ2-1; 7 bases match TRBD2. The CDR3 spans 14 residues. Germline V gene data show CDR1 as LGHDT and CDR2 as YNNKEL (reference sequence). Unmatched junction bases numbered 5, after V lost 6 bases and J lost 3 bases. CDR3 sequence reads: CASRSGNFYNEQFF. The CDR3 nucleotides are TGTGCCAGCAGGAGCGGGAACTTCTACAATGAGCAGTTCTTC.

The V call is TRBV9, the J call TRBJ2-3, with 11 nucleotides matching TRBD2. CDR1 SGDLS and CDR2 YYNGEE come from the germline V gene. The trim removed 4 bases at V and 0 bases at J, leaving 7 bases unmatched. The CDR3 totals 17 residues. CDR3 in amino acids: CASSRAGLAESTDTQYF. CDR3 DNA sequence: TGTGCCAGCAGCCGCGCGGGACTAGCGGAGAGCACAGATACGCAGTATTTT.